A selection of T cell receptor beta chains follows, all from one sample in a study of beta chain features in type 1 diabetes. Sequencing was performed with immunoSEQ multiplex PCR; in TCRdb, only in-frame clones are kept and a portion is missing. The sample has more than 60,000 clones, approximately 59% seen once. Source material: Tregs from blood. The receptor source for this set is a young woman in good health. CDR3s include the opening cysteine and the closing phenylalanine or tryptophan. Fields, in order: CDR3 length, V gene, CDR3 protein.

12	TRBV30	CAWSLLDRGAFF
15	TRBV25-1	CASSDSSRGAYEQYF
13	TRBV5-1	CASSLGANTEAFF
16	TRBV19	CASTRGRGSSYNEQFF
15	TRBV9	CASSHEPLARDTQYF
15	TRBV7-2	CASSLALGAGEPQHF
17	TRBV4-3	CASSQVGTAGRGNEQFF
15	TRBV5-1	CASSGGTSGQETQYF
15	TRBV6-6	CASSSPAGASYEQYF
12	TRBV5-1	CASSLVGVGAFF
14	TRBV18	CASSPQSREGEQFF
12	TRBV30	CAWSTGDTEAFF
11	TRBV29-1	CSVWTGVEQYF
11	TRBV9	CASSSRDEQYF
13	TRBV30	CAWSGTGGQPQHF
13	TRBV11-2	CASSFQGPGELFF
15	TRBV5-4	CASSPGQGVKNIQYF
18	TRBV4-1	CASSQAAGLAGIQETQYF
15	TRBV19	CASSTQREYTGELFF
16	TRBV7-9	CASSLHPGVNHYEQYF
13	TRBV7-2	CASSPQEGTEAFF
13	TRBV6-5	CASRRPGGTEAFF
15	TRBV10-3	CAISADRSSYNEQFF
13	TRBV12-5	CASGLALSYEQYF
18	TRBV18	CASSEGLAGATSYNEQFF
11	TRBV5-1	CASSRGYEQYF
17	TRBV7-8	CASSQGRGQGLWSPLHF
13	TRBV4-1	CASRRGLNYGYTF
14	TRBV7-7	CASSPRDRDGELFF
14	TRBV19	CASRGQGGKNIQYF
16	TRBV21-1	CASSPRWFPIYNEQFF
15	TRBV18	CASSPGTGPYNEQFF
12	TRBV18	CASSASSYEQYF
13	TRBV7-9	CASRGQGERPLHF
14	TRBV11-2	CASSGGAHLQGYTF
15	TRBV5-1	CASSLDIAGNTEAFF
16	TRBV6-1	CASSEGGAGVPYEQFF
15	TRBV7-3	CASSLGVGPGETQYF
12	TRBV7-9	CASSFEDRAQYF
12	TRBV11-3	CASSLPSETQYF
14	TRBV6-6	CASSYRLDSYGYTF
13	TRBV11-2	CASSLDQEETQYF
15	TRBV7-9	CASSPSGGGFNEQFF
14	TRBV4-1	CASSRGLAGWEQFF
16	TRBV30	CAWSPLQGAKANVLTF
16	TRBV10-3	CAISEQLGGFADTQYF
15	TRBV28	CASGQPGQGVDAQYF
13	TRBV2	CASSPIGGYEQYF
14	TRBV25-1	CASSEARGSYEQYF
16	TRBV7-2	CASSQMGTAGAETQYF
15	TRBV7-9	CASSSGQERGTEAFF
15	TRBV6-6	CASSYTDTPYYGYTF
14	TRBV5-1	CASSLVAGVDEQFF
12	TRBV29-1	CSAHTGNTEAFF
15	TRBV7-9	CASSQSRGRPDMQYF
15	TRBV4-2	CASSQGAGRAEKLFF
13	TRBV4-3	CASSQGQAYEQYF
13	TRBV29-1	CSVGGTGGNEQFF
13	TRBV27	CASSIHRGYEQYF